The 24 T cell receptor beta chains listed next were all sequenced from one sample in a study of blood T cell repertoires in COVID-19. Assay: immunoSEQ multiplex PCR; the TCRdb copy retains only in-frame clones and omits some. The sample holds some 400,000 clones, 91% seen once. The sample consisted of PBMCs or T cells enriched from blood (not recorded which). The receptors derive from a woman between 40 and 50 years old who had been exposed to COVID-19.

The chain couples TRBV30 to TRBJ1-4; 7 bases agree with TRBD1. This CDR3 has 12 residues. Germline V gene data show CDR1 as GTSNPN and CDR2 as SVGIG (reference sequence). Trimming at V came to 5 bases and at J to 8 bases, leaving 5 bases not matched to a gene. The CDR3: CAWGDSKEKLFF. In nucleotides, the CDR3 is TGTGCCTGGGGGGACAGTAAGGAAAAACTGTTTTTT.

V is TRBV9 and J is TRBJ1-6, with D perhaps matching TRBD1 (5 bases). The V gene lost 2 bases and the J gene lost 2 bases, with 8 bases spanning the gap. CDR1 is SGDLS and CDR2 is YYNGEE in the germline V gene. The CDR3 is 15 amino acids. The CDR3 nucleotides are TGTGCCAGCAGCGTCTCGGGGGCCTATAATTCACCCCTCCACTTT. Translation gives CASSVSGAYNSPLHF.

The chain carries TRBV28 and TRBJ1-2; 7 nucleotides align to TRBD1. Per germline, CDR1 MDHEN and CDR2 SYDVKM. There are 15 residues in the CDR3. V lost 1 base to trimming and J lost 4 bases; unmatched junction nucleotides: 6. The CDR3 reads CASSLYQGGGYGYTF. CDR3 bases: TGTGCCAGCAGTTTATATCAGGGGGGAGGCTATGGCTACACCTTC.

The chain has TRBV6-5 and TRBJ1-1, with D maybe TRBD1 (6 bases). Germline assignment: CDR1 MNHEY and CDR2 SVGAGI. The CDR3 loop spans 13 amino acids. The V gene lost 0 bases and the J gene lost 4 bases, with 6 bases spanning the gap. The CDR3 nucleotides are TGTGCCAGCAGTTACTCAGGGGGCACTGAAGCTTTCTTT. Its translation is CASSYSGGTEAFF.

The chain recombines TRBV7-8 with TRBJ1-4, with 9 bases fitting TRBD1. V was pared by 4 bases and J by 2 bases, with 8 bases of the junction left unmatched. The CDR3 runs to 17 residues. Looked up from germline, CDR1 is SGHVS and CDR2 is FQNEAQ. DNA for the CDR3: TGTGCCAGCAGCTCACAGGGGGCGCAGGGCACTAATGAAAAACTGTTTTTT. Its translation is CASSSQGAQGTNEKLFF.

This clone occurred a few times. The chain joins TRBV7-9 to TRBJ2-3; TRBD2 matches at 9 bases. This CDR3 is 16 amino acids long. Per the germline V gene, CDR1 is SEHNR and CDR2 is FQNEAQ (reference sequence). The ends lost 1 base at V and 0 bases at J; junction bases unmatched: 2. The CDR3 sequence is CASSLGTSGSTDTQYF. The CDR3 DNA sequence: TGTGCCAGCAGCTTAGGTACTAGCGGGAGCACAGATACGCAGTATTTT.

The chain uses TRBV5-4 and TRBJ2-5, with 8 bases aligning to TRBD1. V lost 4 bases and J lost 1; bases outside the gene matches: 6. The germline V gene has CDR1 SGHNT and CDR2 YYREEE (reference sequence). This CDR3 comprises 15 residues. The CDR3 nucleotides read TGTGCCAGCAGCAGACCGGGACAGGCCCAAGAGACCCAGTACTTC. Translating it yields CASSRPGQAQETQYF.

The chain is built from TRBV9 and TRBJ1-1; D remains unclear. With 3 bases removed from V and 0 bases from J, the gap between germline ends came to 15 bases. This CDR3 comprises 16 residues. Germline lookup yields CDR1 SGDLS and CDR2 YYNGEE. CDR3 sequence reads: CASSARGTPVNTEAFF. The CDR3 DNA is TGTGCCAGCAGCGCCCGAGGAACCCCTGTGAACACTGAAGCTTTCTTT.

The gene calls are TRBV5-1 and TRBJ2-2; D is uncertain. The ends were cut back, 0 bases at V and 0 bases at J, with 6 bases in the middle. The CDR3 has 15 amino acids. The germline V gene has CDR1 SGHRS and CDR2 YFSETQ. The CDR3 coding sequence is TGCGCCAGCAGCTTGGACTTTACGAACACCGGGGAGCTGTTTTTT. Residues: CASSLDFTNTGELFF.

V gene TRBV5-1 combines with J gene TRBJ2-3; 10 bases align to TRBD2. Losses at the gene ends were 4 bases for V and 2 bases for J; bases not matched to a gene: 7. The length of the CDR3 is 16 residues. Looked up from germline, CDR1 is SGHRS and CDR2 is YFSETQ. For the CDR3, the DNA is TGCGCCAGCAGCGCCCGGCTAGCGGGGGACACAGATACGCAGTATTTT. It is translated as CASSARLAGDTDTQYF.

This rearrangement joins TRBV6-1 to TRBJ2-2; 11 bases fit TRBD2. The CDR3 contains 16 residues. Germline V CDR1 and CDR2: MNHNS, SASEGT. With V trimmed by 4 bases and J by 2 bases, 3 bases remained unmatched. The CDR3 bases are TGTGCCAGCAGTGGTAGCGGGGGGGCTAACACCGGGGAGCTGTTTTTT. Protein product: CASSGSGGANTGELFF.

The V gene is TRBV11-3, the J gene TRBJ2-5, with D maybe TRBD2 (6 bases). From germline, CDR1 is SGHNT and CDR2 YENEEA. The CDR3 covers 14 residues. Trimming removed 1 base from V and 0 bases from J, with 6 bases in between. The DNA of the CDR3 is TGTGCCAGCAGCTTAGGCGGGAACCAAGAGACCCAGTACTTC. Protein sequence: CASSLGGNQETQYF.

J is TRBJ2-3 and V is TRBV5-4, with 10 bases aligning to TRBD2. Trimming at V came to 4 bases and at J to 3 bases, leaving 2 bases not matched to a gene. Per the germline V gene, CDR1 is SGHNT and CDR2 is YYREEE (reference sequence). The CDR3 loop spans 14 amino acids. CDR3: CASSRAGGTDTQYF. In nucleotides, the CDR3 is TGTGCCAGCAGCCGAGCGGGGGGGACAGATACGCAGTATTTT. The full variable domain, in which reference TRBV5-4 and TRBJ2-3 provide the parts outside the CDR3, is ETGVTQSPTHLIKTRGQQVTLRCSSQSGHNTVSWYQQALGQGPQFIFQYYREEENGRGNFPPRFSGLQFPNYSSELNVNALELDDSALYLCASSRAGGTDTQYFGPGTRLTVL.

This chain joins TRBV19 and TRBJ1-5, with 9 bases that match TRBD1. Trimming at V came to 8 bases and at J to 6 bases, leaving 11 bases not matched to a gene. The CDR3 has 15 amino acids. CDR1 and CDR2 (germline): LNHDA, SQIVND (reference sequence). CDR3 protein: CASSPDRGVGQPQHF. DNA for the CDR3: TGTGCCAGTTCCCCCGACAGGGGGGTAGGTCAGCCCCAGCATTTT. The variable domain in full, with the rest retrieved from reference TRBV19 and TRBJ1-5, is DGGITQSPKYLFRKEGQNVTLSCEQNLNHDAMYWYRQDPGQGLRLIYYSQIVNDFQKGDIAEGYSVSREKKESFPLTVTSAQKNPTAFYLCASSPDRGVGQPQHFGDGTRLSIL.

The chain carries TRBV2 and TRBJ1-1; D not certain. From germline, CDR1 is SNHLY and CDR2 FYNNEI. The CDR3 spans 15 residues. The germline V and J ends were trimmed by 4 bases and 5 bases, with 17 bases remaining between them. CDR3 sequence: CASSGEQHPGTEAFF. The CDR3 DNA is TGTGCCAGCAGTGGGGAGCAGCATCCAGGAACTGAAGCTTTCTTT.

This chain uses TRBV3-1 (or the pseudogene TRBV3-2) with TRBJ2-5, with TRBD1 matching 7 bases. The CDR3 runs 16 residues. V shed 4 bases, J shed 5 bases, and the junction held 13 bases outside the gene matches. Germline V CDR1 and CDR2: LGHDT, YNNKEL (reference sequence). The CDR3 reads CASSRDSELSRETQYF. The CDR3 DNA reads TGTGCCAGCAGCCGGGACAGCGAATTGTCCAGGGAGACCCAGTACTTC.

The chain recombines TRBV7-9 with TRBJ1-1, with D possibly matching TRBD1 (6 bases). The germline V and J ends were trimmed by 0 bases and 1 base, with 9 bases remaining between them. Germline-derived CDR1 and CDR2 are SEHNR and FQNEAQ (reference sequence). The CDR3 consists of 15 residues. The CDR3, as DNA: TGTGCCAGCAGCTTAGCGGGGGCCCAGAACACTGAAGCTTTCTTT. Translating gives CASSLAGAQNTEAFF.

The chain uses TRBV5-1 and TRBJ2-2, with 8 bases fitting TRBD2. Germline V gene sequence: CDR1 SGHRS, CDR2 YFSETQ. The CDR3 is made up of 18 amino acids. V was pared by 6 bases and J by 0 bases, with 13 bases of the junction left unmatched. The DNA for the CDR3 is TGCGCCAGCACCCTCGCGGCAGCGGGAGCTTCGAACACCGGGGAGCTGTTTTTT. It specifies CASTLAAAGASNTGELFF.

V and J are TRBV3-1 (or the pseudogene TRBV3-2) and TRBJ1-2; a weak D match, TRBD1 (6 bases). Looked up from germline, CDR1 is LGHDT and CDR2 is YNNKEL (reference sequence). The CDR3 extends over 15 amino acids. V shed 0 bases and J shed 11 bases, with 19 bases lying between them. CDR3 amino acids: CASSQDLREGGDYTF. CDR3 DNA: TGTGCCAGCAGCCAAGATCTGAGGGAAGGGGGGGATTACACCTTC.

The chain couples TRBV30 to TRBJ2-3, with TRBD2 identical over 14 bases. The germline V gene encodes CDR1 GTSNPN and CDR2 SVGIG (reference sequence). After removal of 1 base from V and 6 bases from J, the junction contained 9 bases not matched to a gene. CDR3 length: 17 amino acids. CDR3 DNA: TGTGCCTGGAGTGGAGGGACTAGCGGGGGCCGGGGGGATACGCAGTATTTT. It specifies CAWSGGTSGGRGDTQYF.

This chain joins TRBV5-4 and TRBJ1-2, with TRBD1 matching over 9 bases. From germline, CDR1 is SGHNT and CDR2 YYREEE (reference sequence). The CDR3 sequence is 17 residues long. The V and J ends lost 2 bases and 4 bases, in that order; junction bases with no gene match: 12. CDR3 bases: TGTGCCAGCAGCTTCGGGGGACAGGGTTCGAAGGGCTATGGCTACACCTTC. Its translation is CASSFGGQGSKGYGYTF. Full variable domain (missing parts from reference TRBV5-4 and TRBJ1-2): ETGVTQSPTHLIKTRGQQVTLRCSSQSGHNTVSWYQQALGQGPQFIFQYYREEENGRGNFPPRFSGLQFPNYSSELNVNALELDDSALYLCASSFGGQGSKGYGYTFGSGTRLTVV.

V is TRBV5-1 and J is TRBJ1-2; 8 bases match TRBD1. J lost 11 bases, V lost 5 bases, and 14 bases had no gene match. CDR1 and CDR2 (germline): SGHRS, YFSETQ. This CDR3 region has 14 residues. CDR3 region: CASSSDRGGGMYTF. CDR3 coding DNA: TGCGCCAGCAGTTCTGACAGGGGCGGCGGGATGTACACCTTC.

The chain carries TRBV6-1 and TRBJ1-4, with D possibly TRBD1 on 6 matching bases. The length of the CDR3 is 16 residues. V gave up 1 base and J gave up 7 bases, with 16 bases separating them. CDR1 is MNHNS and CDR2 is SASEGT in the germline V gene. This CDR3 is CASSEVLRGHLEKLFF. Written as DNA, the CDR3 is TGTGCCAGCAGTGAAGTGCTCAGGGGCCATCTTGAAAAACTGTTTTTT.

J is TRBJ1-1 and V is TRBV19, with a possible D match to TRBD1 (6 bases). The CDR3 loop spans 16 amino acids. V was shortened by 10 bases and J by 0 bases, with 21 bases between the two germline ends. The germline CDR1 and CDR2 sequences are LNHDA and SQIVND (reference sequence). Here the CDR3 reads CATKLRGRGMNTEAFF. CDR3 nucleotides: TGTGCCACTAAACTCCGGGGGCGGGGGATGAACACTGAAGCTTTCTTT.